This T cell receptor (beta chain) was found in a study of shared clonotypes between healthy human individuals. Measured with immunoSEQ multiplex PCR; TCRdb has only the in-frame clones, and not every one. The table includes some 800,000 clones, 80% to 95% detected once. Germline V gene sequence: CDR1 SGHTA, CDR2 FQGTGA. The CDR3 runs 14 residues. V was shortened by 6 bases and J by 3 bases, with 12 bases between the two germline ends. The naive CD8 subset, CD45RO-negative cells positively selected for CCR7, excluded terminally differentiated effector memory CD45RA+ cells. Specimen: naive CD8+ T cells sorted from blood. The V and J genes are TRBV7-3 and TRBJ2-1; tentatively, D is TRBD1 (5 bases). The sequence was obtained from a man younger than 45 in good health. This CDR3 is CASSRDRNYNEQFF. The CDR3 nucleotides are TGTGCCAGCAGTAGAGACAGAAACTACAATGAGCAGTTCTTC.